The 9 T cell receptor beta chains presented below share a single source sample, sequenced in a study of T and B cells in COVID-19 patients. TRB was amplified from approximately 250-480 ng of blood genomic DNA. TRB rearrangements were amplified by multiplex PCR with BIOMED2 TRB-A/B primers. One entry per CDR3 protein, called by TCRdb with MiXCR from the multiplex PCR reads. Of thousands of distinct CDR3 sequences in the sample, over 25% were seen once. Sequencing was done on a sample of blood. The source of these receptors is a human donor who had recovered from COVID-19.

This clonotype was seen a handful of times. The DNA of the CDR3 is TGTGCCAGCAGTTCCCCCGGGACAGGGGGCGAAGGCTACACCTTC. Its protein product is CASSSPGTGGEGYTF. The chain has TRBV6-4 and TRBJ1-2; TRBD1 agrees at 12 bases. The CDR3 spans 15 residues. Germline V CDR1 and CDR2: MRHNA, SNTAGT. V lost 5 bases to trimming and J lost 8 bases; unmatched junction nucleotides: 9.

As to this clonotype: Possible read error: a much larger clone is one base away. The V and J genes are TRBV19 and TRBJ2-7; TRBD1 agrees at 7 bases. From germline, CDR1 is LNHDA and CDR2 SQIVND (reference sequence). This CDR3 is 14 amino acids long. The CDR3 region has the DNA TGTGCCAGTAGTATACGACAGGGATACTACAAGCAGTACTTC. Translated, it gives CASSIRQGYYKQYF.

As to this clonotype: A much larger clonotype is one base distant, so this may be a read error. This CDR3 reads CATSKGLAGPTGELFF. As DNA, the CDR3 is TGTGCCACCAGCAAGGGACTAGCGGGACCCACCGGGGAGCTGTTTTTT. The chain couples TRBV15 to TRBJ2-2; 13 bases match TRBD2. The CDR3 totals 16 residues. Germline-derived CDR1 and CDR2 are LNHNV and YYDKDF (reference sequence). The trim removed 4 bases at V and 4 bases at J, leaving 3 bases unmatched.

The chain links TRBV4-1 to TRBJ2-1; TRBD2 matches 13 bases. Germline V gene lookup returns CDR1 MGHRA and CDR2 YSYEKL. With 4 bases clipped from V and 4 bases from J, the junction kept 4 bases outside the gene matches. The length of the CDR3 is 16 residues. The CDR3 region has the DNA TGCGCCAGCAGCCTAGGACTAGCGGGGGCGTACAATGAGCAGTTCTTC. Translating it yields CASSLGLAGAYNEQFF.

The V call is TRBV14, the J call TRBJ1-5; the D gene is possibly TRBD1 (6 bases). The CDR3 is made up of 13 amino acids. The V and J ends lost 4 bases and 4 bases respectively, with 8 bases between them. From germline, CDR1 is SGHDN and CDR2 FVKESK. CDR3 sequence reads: CASSRDRNQPQHF. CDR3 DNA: TGTGCCAGCAGCCGCGACAGGAATCAGCCCCAGCATTTT.

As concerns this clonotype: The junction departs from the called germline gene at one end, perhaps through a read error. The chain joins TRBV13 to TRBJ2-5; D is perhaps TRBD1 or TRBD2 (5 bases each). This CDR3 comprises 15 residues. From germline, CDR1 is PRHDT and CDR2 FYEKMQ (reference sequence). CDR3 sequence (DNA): TGCGCCAGCAGCTTGGTCGGGGCGTACCAAGAGACCCAGTACTTC. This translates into CASSLVGAYQETQYF.

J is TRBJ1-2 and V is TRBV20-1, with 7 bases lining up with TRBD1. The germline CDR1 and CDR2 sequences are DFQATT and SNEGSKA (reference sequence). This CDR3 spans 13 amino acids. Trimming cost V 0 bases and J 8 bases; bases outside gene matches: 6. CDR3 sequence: CSARDRDSRGYTF. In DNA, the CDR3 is TGCAGTGCTAGAGACCGGGACAGTCGCGGCTACACCTTC.

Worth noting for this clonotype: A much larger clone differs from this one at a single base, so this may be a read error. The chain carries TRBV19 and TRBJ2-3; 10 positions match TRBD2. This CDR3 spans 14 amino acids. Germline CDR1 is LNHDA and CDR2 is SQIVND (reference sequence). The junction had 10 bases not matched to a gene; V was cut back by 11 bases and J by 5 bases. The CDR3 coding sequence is TGTGCCTGTACTACTAGCGGGGCTCGAGATACGCAGTATTTT. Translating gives CACTTSGARDTQYF.

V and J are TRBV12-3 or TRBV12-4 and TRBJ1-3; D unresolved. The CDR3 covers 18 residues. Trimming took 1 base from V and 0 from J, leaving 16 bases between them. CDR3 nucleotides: TGTGCCAGCAGTTTAGGACCCCCCGGGCAGAACTCTGGAAACACCATATATTTT. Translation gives CASSLGPPGQNSGNTIYF.